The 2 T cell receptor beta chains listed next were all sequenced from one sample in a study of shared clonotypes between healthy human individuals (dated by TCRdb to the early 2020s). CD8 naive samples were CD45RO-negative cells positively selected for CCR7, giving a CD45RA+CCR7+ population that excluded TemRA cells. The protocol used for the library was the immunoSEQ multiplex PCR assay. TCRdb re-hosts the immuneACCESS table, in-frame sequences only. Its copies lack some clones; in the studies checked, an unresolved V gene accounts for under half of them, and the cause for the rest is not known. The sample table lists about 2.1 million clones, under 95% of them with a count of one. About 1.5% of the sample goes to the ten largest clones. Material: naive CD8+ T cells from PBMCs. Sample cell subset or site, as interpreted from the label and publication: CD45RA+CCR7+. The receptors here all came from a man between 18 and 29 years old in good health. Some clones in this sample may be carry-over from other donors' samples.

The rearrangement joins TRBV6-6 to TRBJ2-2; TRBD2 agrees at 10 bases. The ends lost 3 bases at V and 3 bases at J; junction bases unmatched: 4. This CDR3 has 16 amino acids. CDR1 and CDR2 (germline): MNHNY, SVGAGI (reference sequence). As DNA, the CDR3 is TGTGCCAGCAGTTATTTAGCGGGAGGCTACACCGGGGAGCTGTTTTTT. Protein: CASSYLAGGYTGELFF.

This CDR3 is CASSYPDRGKRQPQHF. CDR3 DNA: TGTGCCAGCAGTTACCCCGACAGGGGAAAGCGGCAGCCCCAGCATTTT. The chain combines TRBV6-5 with TRBJ1-5; 8 bases align to TRBD1. Germline-derived CDR1 and CDR2 are MNHEY and SVGAGI. The CDR3 has 16 residues. J lost 7 bases, V lost 2 bases, and 10 bases had no gene match.